This TCR beta chain originates from a study of blood T cell repertoires in COVID-19. Study in general: Sources were T cells, B-cell-depleted T cells, or PBMCs; the material itself was cDNA or gDNA.

The CDR3 spans 19 residues. Germline V lookup: CDR1 MGHRA, CDR2 YSYEKL. Generated by immunoSEQ multiplex PCR, the TCRdb table keeps only in-frame clones and is missing some. The table has roughly 150,000 clones, 86% seen once. This sequence was found in a man in his fifties who had recovered from COVID-19. The sample was PBMCs or T cells enriched from blood (not recorded which). The chain carries TRBV4-1 and TRBJ1-3; D might be TRBD1 (6 bases). The CDR3 region is CAKRQLYPDRRLSGNTIYF. The DNA of the CDR3 is TGCGCGAAGCGCCAGCTTTACCCCGACAGGCGCCTCTCTGGAAACACCATATATTTT.